This T cell receptor (beta chain) was found in a study of blood T cell repertoires in COVID-19. From germline, CDR1 is GTSNPN and CDR2 SVGIG (reference sequence). V lost 0 bases, J lost 2 bases, and 11 bases lay in between. CDR3 length equals 16 residues. As handled by the study authors: Amplified reference gene primers provided the basis for estimating nucleated cell counts. The table came from immunoSEQ multiplex PCR; TCRdb's copy has only in-frame clones and leaves some out. The D gene and trimming were derived from the DNA, and the V and J assignments and clone size from that table. The sample holds 100,000 to 150,000 clones; around 88% are singletons and the top ten take about 5.4%.

This rearrangement joins TRBV30 to TRBJ1-6; D is perhaps TRBD1 (5 bases). This receptor was obtained from a human donor in a cohort sampled during active COVID-19. What was sequenced was peripheral blood. The CDR3: CAWSVGGVAYNSPLHF. CDR3 coding DNA: TGTGCCTGGAGTGTAGGAGGGGTCGCCTATAATTCACCCCTCCACTTT.